Shown below are 17 T cell receptor beta chains from a single sample sequenced in a study of control samples from healthy donors and cancer patients. Assay: immunoSEQ multiplex PCR; the TCRdb copy retains only in-frame clones and omits some. The sample contains about 140,000 clones, 80% to 95% of which appear only once. Sequenced sample: blood. The receptors were gathered from a man aged 30 to 45 in good health.

CDR3 DNA: TGTGCCAGCAGTGAGGGACTAGCGGACTACAATGAGCAGTTCTTC. Residues: CASSEGLADYNEQFF. The chain has TRBV6-1 and TRBJ2-1, with 11 bases aligning to TRBD2. CDR3 length: 15 amino acids. Trimming at V came to 3 bases and at J to 3 bases, leaving 1 base not matched to a gene. Germline V gives CDR1 MNHNS, CDR2 SASEGT.

The V and J genes are TRBV5-1 and TRBJ2-5, with 14 nucleotides matching TRBD2. Germline trimming cut 2 bases from V and 4 bases from J; bases unmatched to any gene: 4. The CDR3 totals 16 residues. CDR1 and CDR2 (germline): SGHRS, YFSETQ. The CDR3 is CASSFGLAGGGETQYF. DNA of the CDR3: TGCGCCAGCAGCTTTGGACTAGCGGGAGGAGGAGAGACCCAGTACTTC.

V gene TRBV23-1 combines with J gene TRBJ1-5; 8 bases fit TRBD1. TRBV23-1 is annotated as an ORF whose role is uncertain. With V trimmed by 0 bases and J by 7 bases, 14 bases remained unmatched. This CDR3 comprises 18 residues. The CDR3 nucleotides are TGCGCCAGCAGTCAATCGCGCCCTGGACAGGGAGATCGCCAGCCCCAGCATTTT. Residues: CASSQSRPGQGDRQPQHF.

The CDR3 protein is CASSQLEGGAGELFF. The DNA of the CDR3 is TGCGCCAGCAGCCAATTAGAAGGGGGGGCCGGGGAGCTGTTTTTT. The rearrangement uses TRBV4-3 and TRBJ2-2; D is perhaps TRBD2 (7 bases). The CDR3 sequence is 15 residues long. Germline-derived CDR1 and CDR2 are LGHNA and YSLEER. The V gene lost 2 bases and the J gene lost 6 bases, with 13 bases spanning the gap.

The V and J genes are TRBV7-9 and TRBJ1-3; 7 bases map to TRBD1. Germline loops: CDR1 SEHNR, CDR2 FQNEAQ (reference sequence). The CDR3 runs 14 residues. Trimming cost V 7 bases and J 4 bases; bases outside gene matches: 7. Written as DNA, the CDR3 is TGTGCCAGCACCTCGGGACAGCCGGGAAACACCATATATTTT. Translating gives CASTSGQPGNTIYF. The full variable domain, with the rest looked up from reference TRBV7-9 and TRBJ1-3, is DTGVSQNPRHKITKRGQNVTFRCDPISEHNRLYWYRQTLGQGPEFLTYFQNEAQLEKSRLLSDRFSAERPKGSFSTLEIQRTEQGDSAMYLCASTSGQPGNTIYFGEGSWLTVV.

V is TRBV4-1 and J is TRBJ1-4; 11 nucleotides agree with TRBD1. Unmatched junction bases numbered 5, after V lost 2 bases and J lost 6 bases. There are 16 residues in the CDR3. Germline values: CDR1 MGHRA, CDR2 YSYEKL. The CDR3 loop is CASSQWTGGRDEKLFF. CDR3 nucleotides: TGCGCCAGCAGCCAATGGACAGGGGGCCGGGATGAAAAACTGTTTTTT.

V usage is TRBV6-5 and J usage is TRBJ2-3; D may be TRBD2 (6 bases). CDR3 size: 15 residues. CDR1 is MNHEY and CDR2 is SVGAGI in the germline V gene. V lost 0 bases to trimming and J lost 4 bases, with 11 bases between them. DNA of the CDR3: TGTGCCAGCAGTTACTCCGGGAGTATCGCAGATACGCAGTATTTT. Translated: CASSYSGSIADTQYF.

The chain has TRBV15 and TRBJ2-3; weak D call: TRBD1 (5 bases). CDR3 size: 16 residues. The germline V gene encodes CDR1 LNHNV and CDR2 YYDKDF (reference sequence). The V end was cut by 0 bases, the J end by 1 base, with 11 bases between. The DNA of the CDR3 is TGTGCCACCAGCAGAGATCGGGCACAGGGCACAGATACGCAGTATTTT. It specifies CATSRDRAQGTDTQYF.

The chain employs TRBV10-3 and TRBJ2-5; 7 bases fit TRBD2. Germline CDR1 reads ENHRY; CDR2 reads SYGVKD. V dropped 4 bases and J dropped 1; count of bases not matched to a gene: 9. The CDR3 runs to 16 residues. CDR3 sequence reads: CAISVASGRGQETQYF. The DNA for the CDR3 is TGTGCCATCAGTGTCGCTAGCGGTAGGGGCCAAGAGACCCAGTACTTC.

V gene TRBV11-3 combines with J gene TRBJ1-6; no reliable D call. Germline V lookup: CDR1 SGHNT, CDR2 YENEEA. V was trimmed by 5 bases and J by 0 bases, leaving 2 bases between them. The length of the CDR3 is 13 residues. The CDR3 bases are TGTGCCAGCAGCCCCTCCTATAATTCACCCCTCCACTTT. Residues: CASSPSYNSPLHF.

V is TRBV19 and J is TRBJ2-7; 7 bases match TRBD1. Germline V lookup: CDR1 LNHDA, CDR2 SQIVND (reference sequence). The J segment lost 0 bases and the V segment lost 6 bases, leaving 8 bases of the junction unmatched. The CDR3 is made up of 15 amino acids. The DNA of the CDR3 is TGTGCCAGTAGACGACAATGGGACAGCTCCTACGAGCAGTACTTC. Its protein product is CASRRQWDSSYEQYF. The entire variable domain, with the rest obtained from reference TRBV19 and TRBJ2-7, is as follows: DGGITQSPKYLFRKEGQNVTLSCEQNLNHDAMYWYRQDPGQGLRLIYYSQIVNDFQKGDIAEGYSVSREKKESFPLTVTSAQKNPTAFYLCASRRQWDSSYEQYFGPGTRLTVT.

The chain carries TRBV28 and TRBJ1-4, with a possible D match to TRBD1 (6 bases). The germline V gene has CDR1 MDHEN and CDR2 SYDVKM. This CDR3 comprises 15 residues. V lost 6 bases, J lost 8 bases, and 19 bases lay in between. CDR3 nucleotides: TGTGCCAGCAGCTCGGTCGGGGGCGGTGGGGAAAAACTGTTTTTT. The encoded protein is CASSSVGGGGEKLFF.

This clone came up once. The V call is TRBV7-3, the J call TRBJ1-1; tentatively, D is TRBD1 (5 bases). Trimming pared 0 bases from V and 2 bases from J, leaving 22 bases between. The CDR3 totals 19 residues. Looked up from germline, CDR1 is SGHTA and CDR2 is FQGTGA. The CDR3 DNA sequence: TGTGCCAGCAGCTTAACTAGTACCGGTCTCAGGGTTGGAAACACTGAAGCTTTCTTT. Translating gives CASSLTSTGLRVGNTEAFF.

The rearrangement uses TRBV6-5 and TRBJ1-1; 9 bases match TRBD1. This CDR3 is 13 amino acids long. Germline lookup yields CDR1 MNHEY and CDR2 SVGAGI. Trimming at V came to 5 bases and at J to 10 bases, leaving 8 bases not matched to a gene. The CDR3 sequence: CASSPGQGNSAFF. CDR3 DNA: TGTGCCAGCAGTCCGGGACAGGGTAATTCAGCTTTCTTT.

The chain is built from TRBV19 and TRBJ2-2; 8 nucleotides match TRBD1. There are 16 residues in the CDR3. V trimming: 5 bases; J trimming: 7 bases; junction bases outside the gene matches: 12. CDR1 and CDR2 (germline): LNHDA, SQIVND (reference sequence). CDR3 coding DNA: TGTGCCAGTAGTCTAAGTTCAGGGGGCTTGCACGGGGAGCTGTTTTTT. Its protein product is CASSLSSGGLHGELFF.

This clone was seen only once. The chain is built from TRBV11-2 and TRBJ1-3; possibly TRBD1 for D (5 bases). V lost 5 bases and J 4 bases, leaving 15 bases between the germline ends. CDR1 SGHAT and CDR2 FQNNGV come from the germline V gene. CDR3 length equals 15 residues. CDR3 DNA sequence: TGTGCCAGCAGCATACAGGTCAACCCCGGAAACACCATATATTTT. This sequence encodes CASSIQVNPGNTIYF.

This chain connects TRBV15 to TRBJ1-1; 7 bases are a match to TRBD1. With 9 bases clipped from V and 5 bases from J, the junction kept 9 bases outside the gene matches. From germline, CDR1 is LNHNV and CDR2 YYDKDF (reference sequence). CDR3 length: 13 amino acids. The CDR3 sequence: CATESGGGTEAFF. The CDR3 DNA reads as TGTGCCACTGAGTCAGGGGGTGGGACTGAAGCTTTCTTT.